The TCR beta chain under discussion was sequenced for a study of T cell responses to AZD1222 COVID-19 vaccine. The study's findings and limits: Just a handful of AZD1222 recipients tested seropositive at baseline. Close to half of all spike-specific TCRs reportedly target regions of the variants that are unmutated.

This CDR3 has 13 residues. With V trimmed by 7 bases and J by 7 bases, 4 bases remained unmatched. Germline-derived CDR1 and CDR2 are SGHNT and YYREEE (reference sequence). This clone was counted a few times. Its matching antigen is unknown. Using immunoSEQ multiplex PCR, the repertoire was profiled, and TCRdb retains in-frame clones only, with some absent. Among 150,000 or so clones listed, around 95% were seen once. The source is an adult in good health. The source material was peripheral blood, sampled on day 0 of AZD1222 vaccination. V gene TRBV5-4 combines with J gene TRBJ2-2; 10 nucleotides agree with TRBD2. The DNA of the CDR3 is TGTGCCAGCTCTAGCGGGAGCCTCGGGGAGCTGTTTTTT. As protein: CASSSGSLGELFF.